Presented here are 5 T cell receptor beta chains from one specimen sequenced in a study of Ad26.COV2.S vaccination and SARS-CoV-2 variants (dated by TCRdb to the early 2020s). Receptors were amplified or captured by the immunoSEQ multiplex PCR assay. TCRdb retrieved this table from immuneACCESS and kept in-frame rearrangements only. Not all clones are present; in checked studies, unresolved V genes account for under half, and no reason is known for the remainder. In this sample the table shows under 550,000 clones, about nine tenths of which occur a single time. About 12% of the sample is in the top ten clones. This sample's treatment or condition label indicates: 15 to 20 received Ad26.COV2.S at low or high dose, single or two shots; several received placebo; per-sample allocation not given. For vaccine and placebo recipients, the sequenced repertoires came from samples collected on day 63 after the first injection.

Sample: peripheral blood, taken in a trial of Ad26.COV2.S vaccine versus placebo. These receptors came from a person between 18 and 59 years old who received the Ad26.COV2.S COVID-19 vaccine or a placebo.

V and J are TRBV7-9 and TRBJ2-2, with a possible D match to TRBD1 (5 bases). V lost 1 base and J lost 2, with 8 bases in between. Germline V CDR1 and CDR2: SEHNR, FQNEAQ (reference sequence). The CDR3 consists of 15 residues. CDR3 nucleotide sequence: TGTGCCAGCAGCTTAGTCAGGACAAACACCGGGGAGCTGTTTTTT. Translating gives CASSLVRTNTGELFF.

This clone was counted between two and nine times. This chain joins TRBV6-6 and TRBJ2-2; no clear D gene. CDR1 is MNHNY and CDR2 is SVGAGI in the germline V gene (reference sequence). This CDR3 spans 13 amino acids. V was pared by 1 base and J by 5 bases, with 5 bases between. The DNA of the CDR3 is TGTGCCAGCAGTTACTTTCAGACCGGGGAGCTGTTTTTT. This codes for CASSYFQTGELFF.

The chain couples TRBV19 to TRBJ2-1; TRBD2 aligns across 8 bases. The V and J ends lost 4 bases and 6 bases, in that order; junction bases with no gene match: 23. This CDR3 spans 20 amino acids. Germline V gene lookup returns CDR1 LNHDA and CDR2 SQIVND (reference sequence). The DNA for the CDR3 is TGTGCCAGTAGTACCCGACCGCGGCGGGAGGTCCCGTGGTTGGTCAATGAGCAGTTCTTC. This gives the protein CASSTRPRREVPWLVNEQFF.

This rearrangement joins TRBV29-1 to TRBJ2-1; either TRBD1 or TRBD2 may fit D (7 bases each). V gave up 6 bases and J gave up 8 bases, with 14 bases separating them. The CDR3 spans 12 residues. CDR1 is SQVTM, CDR2 ANQGSEA, per germline. CDR3 nucleotides: TGCAGCGTCCTCAGGGGGGGGGATGAGCAGTTCTTC. Translated, it gives CSVLRGGDEQFF.

V is TRBV30 and J is TRBJ2-7; D remains unclear. The CDR3 is 12 residues long. Per the germline V gene, CDR1 is GTSNPN and CDR2 is SVGIG (reference sequence). V was clipped by 0 bases and J by 3 bases, with 6 bases between them. The CDR3 coding sequence is TGTGCCTGGAGTGTCATAGTCTACGAGCAGTACTTC. Encoded protein: CAWSVIVYEQYF.